This entry features one TCR beta chain sequence. Its antigen is not identified. Second doses at about 4 or about 12 weeks were pooled. These data are taken from a study of T cell responses to AZD1222 COVID-19 vaccine. Whole-study results and caveats: Dominant CD4 TCR responses targeted spike regions 160-218 and 743-854. Recipients of AZD1222 seropositive at baseline numbered only 6 or 7. Sampling captured repertoires only after the peak T cell response.

The CDR3 totals 11 residues. Trimming stripped 4 bases from V and 2 bases from J, with 6 bases between. Germline V lookup: CDR1 DFQATT, CDR2 SNEGSKA (reference sequence). TCRdb's copy holds only in-frame clones and misses some; the assay was immunoSEQ multiplex PCR. The repertoire includes over 95,000 clones, about nine tenths of them detected once, and 6.5% sits in the top ten. This sample comprised peripheral blood, obtained 28 days after the second AZD1222 dose. The V call is TRBV20-1, the J call TRBJ2-7; D ambiguous. The sequence came from an adult who received the AZD1222 COVID-19 vaccine. The CDR3 loop reads CSAISPYEQYF. CDR3 nucleotides: TGCAGTGCTATCAGTCCCTACGAGCAGTACTTC.